Listed below are T cell receptor beta chains from one sample, sequenced in a study of immune evolution from preneoplasia to lung adenocarcinoma. Only in-frame clones appear in the TCRdb table, and some are missing; sequencing was by immunoSEQ multiplex PCR. The repertoire consists of 15,000 to 20,000 clones, with 86% occurring once and the leading ten covering 2.5% to 3%. Sequences were obtained from FFPE invasive lung adenocarcinoma tissue. The receptors were sampled from a person aged 70 to 85 with invasive lung adenocarcinoma. Both conserved end residues are part of each CDR3. The D gene is left open where the match is weak. For some rows the clone size is stated as once, few or many, or as a class when expanded; others skip it.

v_call	cdr3_length	clone_size	j_call	d_call	cdr3_nt	cdr3_aa
TRBV19	15	NA	TRBJ1-5	NA	TGTGCCAGTAATCCAACCGGGGGTAGCAATCAGCCCCAGCATTTT	CASNPTGGSNQPQHF
TRBV27	16	once	TRBJ2-5	NA	TGTGCCAGCAGTTCATCATGGATTGAGCAGAGGGAGACCCAGTACTTC	CASSSSWIEQRETQYF
TRBV5-1	13	NA	TRBJ1-2	NA	TGCGCCAGCAGCTTGGGGGATGGCTATGGCTACACCTTC	CASSLGDGYGYTF
TRBV9	14	NA	TRBJ1-1	NA	TGTGCCAGCAGCGTAGACGGCGCGAACACTGAAGCTTTCTTT	CASSVDGANTEAFF
TRBV29-1	15	NA	TRBJ1-2	TRBD1	TGCAGCGCCTCCGGGACAGGAGCCGTGTCAGGCGGCTACACCTTC	CSASGTGAVSGGYTF
TRBV30	11	few	TRBJ1-1	NA	TGTGCCTGGAGCCAAACAGGGGAAGCTTTCTTT	CAWSQTGEAFF
TRBV15	16	NA	TRBJ2-3	TRBD2	TGTGCCACCAGCAGAGATCGAGCGGGGGGGTTAGATACGCAGTATTTT	CATSRDRAGGLDTQYF
TRBV11-2	14	NA	TRBJ2-7	TRBD2	TGTGCCAGCAGCTTAGATCGGGAGGTCTACGAGCAGTACTTC	CASSLDREVYEQYF
TRBV28	15	NA	TRBJ1-2	NA	TGTGCCAGCAGCCTGCTTCGGACAGAGAGCTATGGCTACACCTTC	CASSLLRTESYGYTF
TRBV2	14	NA	TRBJ2-7	NA	TGTGCCAGCAGGATTAGACGGGACCGCCACGAGCAGTACTTC	CASRIRRDRHEQYF
TRBV27	16	NA	TRBJ2-2	NA	TGTGCCAGCAGTGAAGACGCGACTCAATTCACCGGGGAGCTGTTTTTT	CASSEDATQFTGELFF
TRBV2	15	NA	TRBJ2-3	NA	TGTGCCAGCAGGAGCAAGCAATTATACACAGATACGCAGTATTTT	CASRSKQLYTDTQYF
TRBV5-1	15	NA	TRBJ1-5	NA	TGCGCCAGCAGGGCGGATAGTACTTCGGGTCAGCCCCAGCATTTT	CASRADSTSGQPQHF
TRBV30	9	NA	TRBJ2-1	TRBD2	TGTGCCGGGGGGGACGGAGCCATCTTC	CAGGDGAIF
TRBV23-1	17	NA	TRBJ1-4	TRBD1	TGCGCCAGCAGTCAACCGAAGGACAGGGAAACTAATGAAAAACTGTTTTTT	CASSQPKDRETNEKLFF
TRBV5-1	13	NA	TRBJ2-3	TRBD2	TGCGCCAGCACGGGACTAGGCACAGATACGCAGTATTTT	CASTGLGTDTQYF
TRBV27	15	NA	TRBJ1-3	NA	TGTGCCAGCAGCTTAAATCAGTTCTCTGGAAACACCATATATTTT	CASSLNQFSGNTIYF
TRBV14	13	few	TRBJ2-7	NA	TGTGCCAGCAGCAAGACAGTACCCTACGAGCAGTACTTC	CASSKTVPYEQYF
TRBV28	16	NA	TRBJ2-3	NA	TGTGCCAGCAGTCGACTGACTGTAAGGAATACAGATACGCAGTATTTT	CASSRLTVRNTDTQYF
TRBV5-6	15	NA	TRBJ1-4	TRBD1	TGTGCCAGCAGCCTCTACCGGGACAGGGTCGAAAAACTGTTTTTT	CASSLYRDRVEKLFF
TRBV10-3	14	NA	TRBJ2-7	TRBD1	TGTGCCATCGGGGGGACAGGCCTTTCCTACGAGCAGTACTTC	CAIGGTGLSYEQYF
TRBV7-9	16	NA	TRBJ2-3	NA	TGTGCCAGCAGCCCCCTCGACAGGGAGGGCACAGATACGCAGTATTTT	CASSPLDREGTDTQYF
TRBV7-8	16	NA	TRBJ1-1	TRBD1	TGTGCCAGCAGCTTAGGTTCTTATGGGACAGGGGTTGGGGCTTTCTTT	CASSLGSYGTGVGAFF
TRBV4-2	14	NA	TRBJ2-2	TRBD2	TGTGCCAGCAGCCAAGAGAGCGGGATGGGGGAGCTGTTTTTT	CASSQESGMGELFF
TRBV5-1	14	NA	TRBJ2-7	TRBD1	TGCGCCAGCACCACCGGGACAGGGGCGAGAGAGCAGTACTTC	CASTTGTGAREQYF
TRBV6-1	13	NA	TRBJ2-7	NA	TGTGCCAGCAGCCACACAGGTTCCTACGAGCAGTACTTC	CASSHTGSYEQYF
TRBV28	12	NA	TRBJ1-2	NA	TGTGCCAGCAGTTTCCGAGACAGCGGCTACACCTTC	CASSFRDSGYTF
TRBV6-1	9	NA	TRBJ2-5	NA	TGTGCCACAAGGGAGACCCAGTACTTC	CATRETQYF
TRBV5-6	16	NA	TRBJ2-7	NA	TGTGCCAGCAGCTATGGGACAAGTGGGCCCTCCTACGAGCAGTACTTC	CASSYGTSGPSYEQYF
TRBV12-5	15	NA	TRBJ2-1	TRBD2	TGTGCTAGTGGTTTGCTCCTAGCGGGAGGGGTTGAGCAGTTCTTC	CASGLLLAGGVEQFF
TRBV11-2	17	once	TRBJ2-6	TRBD2	TGTGCCAGCAGCTTAGTTGGGAGGGGCTCTGGGGCCAACGTCCTGACTTTC	CASSLVGRGSGANVLTF
TRBV7-8	14	NA	TRBJ2-7	TRBD2	TGTGCCAGCGGACTAGCGGGAGCACCCTACGAGCAGTACTTC	CASGLAGAPYEQYF
TRBV20-1	11	NA	TRBJ2-5	NA	TGCAGTGCTCTAGCACAAGAGACCCAGTACTTC	CSALAQETQYF
TRBV6-1	15	NA	TRBJ2-2	TRBD1	TGTGCCAGCAGACCCGGGACAGGGGGCACCGGGGAGCTGTTTTTT	CASRPGTGGTGELFF
TRBV11-2	15	NA	TRBJ2-1	TRBD1	TGTGCCAGCAGCCCGGACAGGGGGCTTTGGAATGAGCAGTTCTTC	CASSPDRGLWNEQFF
TRBV5-1	15	once	TRBJ2-4	NA	TGCGCCAGCAGCCCCGGGGCCCAGGCCAAAAACATTCAGTACTTC	CASSPGAQAKNIQYF
TRBV29-1	15	NA	TRBJ2-5	NA	TGCAGCGTTGGAAGCTTAACAGGGTCGTGGGAGACCCAGTACTTC	CSVGSLTGSWETQYF
TRBV11-1	14	NA	TRBJ2-5	TRBD1	TGTGCCAGCCAGGGGACAGGGGTTTATGAGACCCAGTACTTC	CASQGTGVYETQYF
TRBV7-3	15	few	TRBJ2-3	TRBD2	TGTGCCAGCAGCTCCACTAGCGGGAACACAGATACGCAGTATTTT	CASSSTSGNTDTQYF
TRBV6-1	13	NA	TRBJ1-5	NA	TGTGCCAGCACGTTGAGTAGCAATCAGCCCCAGCATTTT	CASTLSSNQPQHF
TRBV7-2	15	once	TRBJ1-3	TRBD1	TGTGCCAGCAGCTTAGAGGGACAGGTTGGAAACACCATATATTTT	CASSLEGQVGNTIYF
TRBV19	15	NA	TRBJ1-5	NA	TGTGCCAGTAGTATAGATGGCTATAGCAATCAGCCCCAGCATTTT	CASSIDGYSNQPQHF
TRBV4-1	20	NA	TRBJ2-6	TRBD1	TGCGCCAGCAGCCAAGATCCCCGACAGGGGGCCAAGGCTGGGGCCAACGTCCTGACTTTC	CASSQDPRQGAKAGANVLTF
TRBV5-8	13	NA	TRBJ2-7	NA	TGTGCCAGCAGCCTATCGCCAGGGGTCGAGCAGTACTTC	CASSLSPGVEQYF
TRBV23-1	16	NA	TRBJ2-3	TRBD1	TGCGCCAGCAGTCCACTGACAGGGGTATTTGCAGATACGCAGTATTTT	CASSPLTGVFADTQYF
TRBV7-2	15	NA	TRBJ2-3	NA	TGTGCCAGCAGCTTAGCTGGGGCCGGCGCAGATACGCAGTATTTT	CASSLAGAGADTQYF
TRBV7-9	12	NA	TRBJ2-5	NA	TGTGCCAGCAGGGGGACTCTAGAGACCCAGTACTTC	CASRGTLETQYF
TRBV11-2	13	NA	TRBJ1-1	NA	TGTGCCAGCAGCTTAGTTCGGAACACTGAAGCTTTCTTT	CASSLVRNTEAFF
TRBV28	15	NA	TRBJ1-1	TRBD1	TGTGCCAGCAGTTACAGGGGGCGCTTGAACACTGAAGCTTTCTTT	CASSYRGRLNTEAFF
TRBV5-1	17	NA	TRBJ2-4	TRBD1	TGCGCCAGCAGCTTGGGAGGGACAGACCTAGCCAAAAACATTCAGTACTTC	CASSLGGTDLAKNIQYF
TRBV15	15	NA	TRBJ1-2	NA	TGTGCCACCAGCAGAGATCGAGGCAGCCCCTATGGCTACACCTTC	CATSRDRGSPYGYTF